This T cell receptor beta chain is from a study of molecular identifiers for immune sequencing clone quantification. Trimming pared 5 bases from V and 2 bases from J, leaving 24 bases between. The CDR3 sequence is 18 residues long. Germline values: CDR1 SGHKS, CDR2 YYEKEE (reference sequence). Whole-study results and caveats: Reports indicate spiked Jurkat TCR RNA from one cell could be found among approximately 1 million naive cells.

This clonotype was counted at least ten times. No antigen is known for it. TCRdb itself ran the PCR reads through MiXCR, one entry per CDR3 protein. This sample has under 350,000 distinct CDR3 sequences, with 24% found just once. The genes are TRBV5-5 and TRBJ2-3, with a weak D call TRBD1 (6 bases). The TCR sequence derives from a human donor in good health. Some libraries in this study had Jurkat cell RNA spiked in. Sequencing was performed on naive CD8+ T cells from blood, with Jurkat cell RNA spiked in. As to subset: FACS-sorted CD8+CD4-CCR7+CD45RA+ naive T cells. CDR3: CASRTPGQPLEDTDTQYF. For the CDR3, the DNA is TGTGCCAGCAGAACACCGGGACAACCTTTAGAGGACACAGATACGCAGTATTTT.